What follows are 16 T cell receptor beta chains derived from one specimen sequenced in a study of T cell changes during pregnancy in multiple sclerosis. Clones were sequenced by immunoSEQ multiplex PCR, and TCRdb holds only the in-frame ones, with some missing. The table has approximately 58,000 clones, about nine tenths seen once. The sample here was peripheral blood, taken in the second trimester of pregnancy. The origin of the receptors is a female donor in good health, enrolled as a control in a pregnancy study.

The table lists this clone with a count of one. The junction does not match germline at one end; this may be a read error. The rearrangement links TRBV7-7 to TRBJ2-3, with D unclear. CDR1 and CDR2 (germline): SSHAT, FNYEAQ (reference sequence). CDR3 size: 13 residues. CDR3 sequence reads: CASSLGRADTQYF. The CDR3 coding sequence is TGTGCTAGCAGCTTAGGTAGAGCAGATACGCAGTATTTT.

CDR3 nucleotide sequence: TGTGCCAGCAGCCCGGGAACGACAGGGGATAGCAATCAGCCCCAGCATTTT. Translated, it gives CASSPGTTGDSNQPQHF. This chain connects TRBV5-8 to TRBJ1-5; 8 nucleotides match TRBD1. The germline V gene encodes CDR1 SGHTS and CDR2 YDEGEE. CDR3 length equals 17 residues. V shed 4 bases, J shed 0 bases, and the junction held 9 bases outside the gene matches.

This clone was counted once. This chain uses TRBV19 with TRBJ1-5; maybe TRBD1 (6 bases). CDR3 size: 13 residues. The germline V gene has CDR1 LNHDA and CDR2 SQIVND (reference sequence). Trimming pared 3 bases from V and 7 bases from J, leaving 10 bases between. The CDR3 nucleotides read TGTGCCAGTAGTATGGGGGGGCTCCAGCCCCAGCATTTT. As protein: CASSMGGLQPQHF.

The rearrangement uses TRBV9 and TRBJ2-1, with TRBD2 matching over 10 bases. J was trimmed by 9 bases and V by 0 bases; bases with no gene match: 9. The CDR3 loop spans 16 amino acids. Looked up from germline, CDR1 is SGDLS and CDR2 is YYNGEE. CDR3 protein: CASSVDLLAGVLEQFF. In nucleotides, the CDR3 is TGTGCCAGCAGCGTAGATCTCCTAGCGGGAGTTCTTGAGCAGTTCTTC.

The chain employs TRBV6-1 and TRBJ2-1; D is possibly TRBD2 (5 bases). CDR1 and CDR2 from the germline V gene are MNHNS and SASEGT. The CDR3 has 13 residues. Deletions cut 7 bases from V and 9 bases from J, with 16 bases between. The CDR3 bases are TGTGCCAGCACATTGCCGACTAACCTTGAGCAGTTCTTC. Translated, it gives CASTLPTNLEQFF.

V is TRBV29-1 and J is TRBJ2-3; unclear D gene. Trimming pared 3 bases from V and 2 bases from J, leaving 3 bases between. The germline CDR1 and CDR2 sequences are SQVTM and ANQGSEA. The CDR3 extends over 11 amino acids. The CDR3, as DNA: TGCAGCGTTGACCTCACAGATACGCAGTATTTT. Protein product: CSVDLTDTQYF.

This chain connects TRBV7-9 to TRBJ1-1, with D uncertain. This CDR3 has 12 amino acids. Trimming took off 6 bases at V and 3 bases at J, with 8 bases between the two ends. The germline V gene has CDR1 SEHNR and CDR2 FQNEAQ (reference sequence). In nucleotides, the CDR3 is TGTGCCAGCAGGCGCGGGGACACTGAAGCTTTCTTT. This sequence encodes CASRRGDTEAFF.

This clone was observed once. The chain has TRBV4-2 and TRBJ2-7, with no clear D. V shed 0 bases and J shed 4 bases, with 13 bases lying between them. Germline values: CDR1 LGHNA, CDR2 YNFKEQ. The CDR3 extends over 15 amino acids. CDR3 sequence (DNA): TGTGCCAGCAGCCAAGAGGGCCATTCACGTTACGAGCAGTACTTC. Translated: CASSQEGHSRYEQYF.

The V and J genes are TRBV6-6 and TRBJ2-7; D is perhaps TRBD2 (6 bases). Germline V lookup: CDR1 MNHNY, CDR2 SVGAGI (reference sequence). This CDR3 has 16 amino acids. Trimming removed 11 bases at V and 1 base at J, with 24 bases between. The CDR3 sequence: CAAQTAPGRKSYEQYF. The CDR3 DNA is TGTGCCGCCCAAACTGCGCCAGGGAGGAAATCCTACGAGCAGTACTTC.

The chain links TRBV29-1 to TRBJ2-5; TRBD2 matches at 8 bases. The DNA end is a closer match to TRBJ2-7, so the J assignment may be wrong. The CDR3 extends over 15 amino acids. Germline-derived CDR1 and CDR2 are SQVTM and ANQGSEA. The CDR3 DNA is TGCAGCGTTGTCCCAGGGAATAGCGGGGTAAACGAGCAGTACTTC. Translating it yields CSVVPGNSGVNEQYF.

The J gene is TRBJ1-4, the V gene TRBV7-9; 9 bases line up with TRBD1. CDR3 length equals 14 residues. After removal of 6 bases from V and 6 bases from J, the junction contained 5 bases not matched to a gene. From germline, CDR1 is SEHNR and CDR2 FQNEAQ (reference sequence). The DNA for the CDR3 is TGTGCCAGCAGGCTGGGACAGGGCGATGAAAAACTGTTTTTT. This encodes CASRLGQGDEKLFF.

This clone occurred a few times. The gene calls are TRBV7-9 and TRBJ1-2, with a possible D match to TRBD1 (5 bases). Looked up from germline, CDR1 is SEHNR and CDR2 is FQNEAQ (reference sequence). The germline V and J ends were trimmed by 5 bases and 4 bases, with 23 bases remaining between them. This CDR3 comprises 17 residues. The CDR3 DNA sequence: TGTGCCAGCAGCCCCCCTGCGGACAAACCGGAGCTCTATGGCTACACCTTC. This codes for CASSPPADKPELYGYTF.

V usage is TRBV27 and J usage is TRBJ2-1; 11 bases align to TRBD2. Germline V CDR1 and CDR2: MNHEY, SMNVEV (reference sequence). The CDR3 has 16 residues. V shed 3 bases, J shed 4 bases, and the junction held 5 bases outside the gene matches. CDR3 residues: CASSFLAGGRYNEQFF. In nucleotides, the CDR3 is TGTGCCAGCAGTTTCCTAGCGGGGGGCCGATACAATGAGCAGTTCTTC.

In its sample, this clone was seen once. The CDR3 here is CASSLESGGFYEQYF. CDR3 coding DNA: TGTGCCAGCAGCTTAGAATCGGGGGGCTTCTACGAGCAGTACTTC. The chain combines TRBV13 with TRBJ2-7; tentatively, D is TRBD2 (7 bases). V dropped 1 base and J dropped 3 bases, with 13 bases sitting between them. Germline CDR1 reads PRHDT; CDR2 reads FYEKMQ (reference sequence). The CDR3 extends over 15 amino acids.

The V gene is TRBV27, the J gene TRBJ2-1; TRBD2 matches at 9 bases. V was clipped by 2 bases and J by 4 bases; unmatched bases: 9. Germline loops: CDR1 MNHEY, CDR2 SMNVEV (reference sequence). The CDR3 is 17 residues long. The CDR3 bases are TGTGCCAGCAGTTTAGGTTGGGCGGGGGGGCTGTACAATGAGCAGTTCTTC. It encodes CASSLGWAGGLYNEQFF.

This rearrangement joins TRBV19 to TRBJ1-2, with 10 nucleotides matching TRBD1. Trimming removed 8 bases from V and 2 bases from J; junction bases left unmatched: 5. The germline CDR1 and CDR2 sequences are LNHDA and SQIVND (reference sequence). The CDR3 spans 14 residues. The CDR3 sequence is CASATGGSNYGYTF. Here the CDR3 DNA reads TGTGCCAGTGCGACAGGGGGCTCGAACTATGGCTACACCTTC. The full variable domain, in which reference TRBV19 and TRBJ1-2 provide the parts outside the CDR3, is DGGITQSPKYLFRKEGQNVTLSCEQNLNHDAMYWYRQDPGQGLRLIYYSQIVNDFQKGDIAEGYSVSREKKESFPLTVTSAQKNPTAFYLCASATGGSNYGYTFGSGTRLTVV.